This paragraph covers one T cell receptor beta chain sequence. The antigen is undetermined. These data come from a study of shared clonotypes between healthy human individuals. Regarding the study as a whole: Approximately 4.6% of naive CD4 clonotypes were shared across a few donors.

The data were produced by immunoSEQ multiplex PCR, yet TCRdb's version contains in-frame clones alone and is incomplete. The profile shows about 1 million clones, approximately 72% of them singletons. The CDR3 sequence is 12 residues long. CDR1 is MNHEY, CDR2 SVGAGI, per germline. V shed 5 bases and J shed 8 bases, with 9 bases lying between them. This clonotype originated in a man in his late teens or twenties in good health. The chain has TRBV6-5 and TRBJ1-4; D is unclear. Sequenced: memory CD4+ T cells sorted from blood. Subset of the sample: CD45RA-negative fraction. The CDR3 loop is CASSGSGEKLFF. CDR3 bases: TGTGCCAGCAGTGGGAGTGGGGAAAAACTGTTTTTT.